This TCR beta chain was profiled in a study of blood T cell repertoires in COVID-19. As handled by the study authors: Reference gene primer amplification in the assay estimated nucleated cell counts. The data were produced by immunoSEQ multiplex PCR, yet TCRdb's version contains in-frame clones alone and is incomplete. The V and J calls and clone size come from that table; D and trimming were worked out from the DNA. This sample has a few hundred thousand clones, with 80% to 90% found just once. The CDR3 loop spans 16 amino acids. CDR1 is SNHLY and CDR2 is FYNNEI in the germline V gene. Between the trimmed V and J ends, which lost 5 bases and 2 bases, there was a span of 18 bases. For recovered donors of Cohort 3, there were two negative PCRs, clearance, or symptom resolution.

Specimen: PBMCs or T cells enriched from blood (not recorded which). The chain carries TRBV2 and TRBJ1-1; the D is unclear. This TCR derives from a man aged 30 to 45 who had recovered from COVID-19. The CDR3: CASSRLGGSSNTEAFF. CDR3 in DNA: TGTGCCAGCAGTCGCCTGGGTGGCTCTAGCAACACTGAAGCTTTCTTT.